This TCR beta chain was identified in a study of blood T cell repertoires in COVID-19. With V trimmed by 5 bases and J by 5 bases, 10 bases remained unmatched. The CDR3 contains 15 residues. Assay used: immunoSEQ multiplex PCR; TCRdb lists only in-frame clones, some missing. The profile shows tens of thousands of clones, 75% to 80% of them singletons. The sequencing sample was made of peripheral blood. The source is a man aged 70 or older with COVID-19, enrolled during active disease. J is TRBJ2-7 and V is TRBV5-3, with 10 bases aligning to TRBD1. TRBV5-3 is sorted into the ORF group, with uncertain function. The chain's CDR3 is CARRPNDRGQHEQYF. Written as DNA, the CDR3 is TGTGCCAGAAGACCCAATGACAGGGGGCAACACGAGCAGTACTTC.